This TCR beta chain came from a study of spatial heterogeneity in lung cancer (dated by TCRdb to the late 2010s). Looking at the study overall: Beta-chain transcripts were consistently detected in greater numbers than alpha-chain transcripts, which likely reflected higher beta-chain transcript abundance. In the raw uncorrected reads, each unique combination of TCR and UMI appeared on average more than ten times. The study quantitatively compared TCR alpha and beta repertoires across multiple tumor regions, matched nontumor lung and blood in non-small cell lung cancer. The study linked features of the TCR repertoire to counts of nonsynonymous mutations, which were determined by whole-exome sequencing of tumor tissue. Both alpha and beta chains were TCR-sequenced in samples taken at surgery, namely 220 tumor regions, 61 to 65 matched nontumor lung samples and around 53 PBMC samples.

Library creation used 5' RACE. The sequencing machine was a NextSeq 500. In the TCR library protocol, a unique molecular identifier was attached to each TCR cDNA molecule so that PCR and sequencing errors could be corrected. As for the authors' bioinformatics: Decombinator tools were used for TCR identification, UMI-based error correction and CDR3 extraction. TCRs above a frequency of 2 per 1,000, corresponding to the top 1% of the tumor frequency distribution, were defined as expanded. Each repertoire was subsampled 100 times to 5,000 TCRs, after which Renyi diversity was computed with the R vegan package. CDR3 similarity networks were built from amino acid triplet string-kernel similarity, with CDR3s being connected when pairwise similarity was above 0.82. TCRdb trimmed public reads at Q25 via fastp, called clones via MiXCR and kept in-frame beta chains. When rows share a CDR3 protein, they turn into one entry using the most common DNA and genes. TCRdb assigned the V and J calls; the authors' analysis was not used. Across this sample there are several thousand distinct CDR3 sequences, with over 7.5% seen only once. 25% to 30% of the sample rests with the top ten.

The time point label here, explained by the study, means: sample taken at primary tumor resection. TCR sequencing used whole RNA extracted from tumor and nontumor lung tissue, or from cryopreserved PBMC samples, without cell sorting. Donors were around 71 patients with early-stage, untreated non-small cell lung cancer from the lung TRACERx cohort. Patients were selected for TCR sequencing only if sufficient RNA was available from at least two tumor regions. This clonotype has at least ten counts. Its target antigen remains unknown. The sample holds no much larger clone one base away, and base qualities are not on file. Findings and caveats that apply to the study as a whole: Confirming at a functional level the hypothesis that regional TCRs recognize regional mutations was considered to require additional single-cell paired TCR alpha and beta sequencing. Ubiquitous expanded tumor TCRs were found in blood more often at tumor resection than at routine follow-up.

CDR1 and CDR2 are read off the germline V gene as SGHRS and YFSETQ. Between the V and J ends, shortened by 3 bases and 4 bases respectively, the junction contains 12 bases. The CDR3 has 14 amino acids, counting the end cysteine and phenylalanine. The entry retains the CDR3 DNA only, 42 bases that are in frame from base 1. The sequence links TRBV5-1 to TRBJ2-3; no D gene call is confident. The sequence derives from a female donor with early-stage non-small cell lung cancer. The starting material was PBMCs, obtained at surgery. The CDR3 protein sequence reads: CASSSSSGPDTQYF. In nucleotides, the sequence is TGCGCCAGCAGCTCCTCCTCCGGCCCAGATACGCAGTATTTT.